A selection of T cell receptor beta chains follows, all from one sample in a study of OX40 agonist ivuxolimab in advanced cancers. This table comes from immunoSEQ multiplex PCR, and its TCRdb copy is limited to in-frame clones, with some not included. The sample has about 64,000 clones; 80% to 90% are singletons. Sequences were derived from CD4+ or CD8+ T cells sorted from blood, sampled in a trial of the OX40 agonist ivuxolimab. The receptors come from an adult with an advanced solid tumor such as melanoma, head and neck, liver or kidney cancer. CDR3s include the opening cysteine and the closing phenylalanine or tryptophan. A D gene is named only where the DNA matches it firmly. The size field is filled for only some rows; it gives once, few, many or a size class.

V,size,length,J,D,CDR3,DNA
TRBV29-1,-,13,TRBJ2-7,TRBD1,CSVTGVAPYEQYF,TGCAGCGTGACAGGGGTGGCCCCCTACGAGCAGTACTTC
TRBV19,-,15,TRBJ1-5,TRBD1,CASSIAAGGNQPQHF,TGTGCCAGTAGTATAGCGGCAGGGGGAAACCAGCCCCAGCATTTT
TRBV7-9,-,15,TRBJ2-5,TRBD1,CASRDIRDSQETQYF,TGTGCCAGCAGAGACATTAGGGACAGCCAAGAGACCCAGTACTTC
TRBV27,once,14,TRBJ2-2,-,CASSSLGATGELFF,TGTGCCAGCAGTTCCCTGGGGGCAACCGGGGAGCTGTTTTTT
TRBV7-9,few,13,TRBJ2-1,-,CASSLVPYNEQFF,TGTGCCAGCAGCTTAGTTCCTTACAATGAGCAGTTCTTC
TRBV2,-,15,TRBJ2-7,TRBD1,CASRRTGVPGYEQYF,TGTGCCAGCAGGAGGACAGGGGTTCCAGGCTACGAGCAGTACTTC
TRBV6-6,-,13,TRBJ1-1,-,CASSYSETSEAFF,TGTGCCAGCAGTTACTCGGAAACCTCTGAAGCTTTCTTT
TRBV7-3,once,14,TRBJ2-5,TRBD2,CASSSLAGAETQYF,TGTGCCAGCAGCTCCTTAGCGGGCGCAGAGACCCAGTACTTC
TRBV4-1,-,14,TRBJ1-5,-,CASSQLQGDQPQHF,TGCGCCAGCAGCCAATTACAGGGTGATCAGCCCCAGCATTTT
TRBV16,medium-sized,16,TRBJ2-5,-,CASSQPDRDGQETQYF,TGTGCCAGCAGCCAGCCTGACCGGGACGGTCAAGAGACCCAGTACTTC
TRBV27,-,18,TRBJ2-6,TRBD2,CASSGLLGGFTGANVLTF,TGTGCCAGCAGCGGGTTGTTGGGGGGGTTCACTGGGGCCAACGTCCTGACTTTC
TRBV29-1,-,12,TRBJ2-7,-,CSATGITYEQYF,TGCAGCGCGACAGGAATCACCTACGAGCAGTACTTC
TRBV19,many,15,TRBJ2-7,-,CASSITGYSSYEQYF,TGTGCCAGTAGTATAACCGGCTATAGCTCCTACGAGCAGTACTTC
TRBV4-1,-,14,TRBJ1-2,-,CASSQASGSGGYTF,TGCGCCAGCAGCCAAGCGTCGGGCTCGGGTGGCTACACCTTC
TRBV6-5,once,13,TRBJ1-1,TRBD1,CASTGQGDTEAFF,TGTGCCAGCACGGGACAGGGGGACACTGAAGCTTTCTTT
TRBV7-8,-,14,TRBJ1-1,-,CASSLVGMNTEAFF,TGTGCCAGCAGCTTAGTAGGGATGAACACTGAAGCTTTCTTT
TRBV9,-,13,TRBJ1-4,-,CASSVGGDEKLFF,TGTGCCAGCAGCGTAGGAGGGGATGAAAAACTGTTTTTT
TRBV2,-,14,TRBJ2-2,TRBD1,CASNGDRNTGELFF,TGTGCCAGCAATGGGGACAGAAACACCGGGGAGCTGTTTTTT
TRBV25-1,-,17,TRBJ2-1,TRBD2,CASSAPGGEGLYNEQFF,TGTGCCAGCAGTGCCCCGGGAGGGGAGGGACTCTACAATGAGCAGTTCTTC
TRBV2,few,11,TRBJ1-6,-,CGSDRGAVLHF,TGTGGCAGCGACCGGGGGGCTGTCCTCCACTTT
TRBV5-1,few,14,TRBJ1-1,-,CASSLDRGYTEAFF,TGCGCCAGCAGCTTAGACAGAGGGTACACTGAAGCTTTCTTT
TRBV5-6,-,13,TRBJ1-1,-,CASSFQGSTEAFF,TGTGCCAGCAGCTTCCAGGGTTCCACTGAAGCTTTCTTT
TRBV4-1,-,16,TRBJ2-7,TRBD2,CASSQGPGLAVYEQYF,TGCGCCAGCAGCCAAGGACCGGGACTAGCGGTCTACGAGCAGTACTTC
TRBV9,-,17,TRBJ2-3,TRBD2,CASSPHLYGLDTDTQYF,TGTGCCAGCAGCCCTCATTTATACGGACTAGATACAGATACGCAGTATTTT
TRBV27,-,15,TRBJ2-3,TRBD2,CASSMTSGRVDTQYF,TGTGCCAGCAGCATGACTAGCGGGAGGGTGGATACGCAGTATTTT
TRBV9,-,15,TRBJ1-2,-,CASSGDGGHNYGYTF,TGTGCCAGCAGCGGGGACGGTGGACATAACTATGGCTACACCTTC
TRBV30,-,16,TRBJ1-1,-,CAWSVPPWGGDTEAFF,TGTGCCTGGAGTGTACCCCCCTGGGGGGGTGACACTGAAGCTTTCTTT
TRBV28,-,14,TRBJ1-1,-,CASSLQRVGTEAFF,TGTGCCAGCAGTTTACAGCGGGTGGGCACTGAAGCTTTCTTT